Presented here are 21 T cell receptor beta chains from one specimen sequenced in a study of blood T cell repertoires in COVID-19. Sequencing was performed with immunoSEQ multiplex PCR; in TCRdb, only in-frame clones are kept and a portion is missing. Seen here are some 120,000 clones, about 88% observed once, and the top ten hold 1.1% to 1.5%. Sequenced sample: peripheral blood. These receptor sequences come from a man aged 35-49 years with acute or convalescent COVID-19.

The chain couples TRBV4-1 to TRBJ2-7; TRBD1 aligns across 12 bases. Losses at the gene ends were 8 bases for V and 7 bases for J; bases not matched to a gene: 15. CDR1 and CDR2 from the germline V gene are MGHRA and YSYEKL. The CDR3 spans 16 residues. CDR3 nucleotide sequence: TGCGCCAGCTCCTTCGGACCGGGACAGGGGGCGTTAGAGCAGTACTTC. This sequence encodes CASSFGPGQGALEQYF.

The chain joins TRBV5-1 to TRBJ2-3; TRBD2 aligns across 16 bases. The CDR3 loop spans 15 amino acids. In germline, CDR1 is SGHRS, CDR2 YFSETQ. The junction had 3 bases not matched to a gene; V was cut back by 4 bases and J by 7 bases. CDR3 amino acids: CASSPGLAGGHTQYF. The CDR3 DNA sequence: TGCGCCAGCAGCCCGGGACTAGCGGGAGGGCATACGCAGTATTTT.

The CDR3 nucleotides are TGCGCCAGCAGCTTAAGCGGGAGTATGAACACTGAAGCTTTCTTT. Its protein is CASSLSGSMNTEAFF. The V call is TRBV5-1, the J call TRBJ1-1; D is uncertain. Trimming left V 2 bases short and J 0 bases short, with 11 bases between. CDR1 and CDR2 from the germline V gene are SGHRS and YFSETQ. The CDR3 length is 15 residues.

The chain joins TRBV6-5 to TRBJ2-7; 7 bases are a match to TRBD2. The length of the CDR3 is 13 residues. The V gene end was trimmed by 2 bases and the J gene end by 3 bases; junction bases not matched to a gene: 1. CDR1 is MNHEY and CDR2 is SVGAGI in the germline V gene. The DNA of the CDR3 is TGTGCCAGCAGTTACGCTAGCGGCTACGAGCAGTACTTC. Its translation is CASSYASGYEQYF.

The CDR3 bases are TGTGCCAGCAGCTTGGACCCAGGGCAAGAGACCCAGTACTTC. It translates to CASSLDPGQETQYF. V usage is TRBV5-5 and J usage is TRBJ2-5; TRBD1 might be the D (5 bases). The CDR3 length is 14 residues. Germline values: CDR1 SGHKS, CDR2 YYEKEE (reference sequence). V shed 0 bases and J shed 2 bases, with 8 bases lying between them. Based on the CDR3 plus reference TRBV5-5 and TRBJ2-5, the full variable domain is DAGVTQSPTHLIKTRGQQVTLRCSPISGHKSVSWYQQVLGQGPQFIFQYYEKEERGRGNFPDRFSARQFPNYSSELNVNALLLGDSALYLCASSLDPGQETQYFGPGTRLLVL.

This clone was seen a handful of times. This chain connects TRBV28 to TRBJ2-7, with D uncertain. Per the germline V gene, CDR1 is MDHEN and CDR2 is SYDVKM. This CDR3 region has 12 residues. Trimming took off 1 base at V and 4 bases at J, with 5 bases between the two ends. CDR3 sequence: CASSLFGYEQYF. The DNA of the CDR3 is TGTGCCAGCAGTTTATTCGGTTACGAGCAGTACTTC.

This CDR3 is CASSQEWSGQETQYF. In DNA form, the CDR3 reads TGTGCCAGCAGCCAAGAGTGGTCGGGCCAAGAGACCCAGTACTTC. This sequence joins TRBV3-1 (or the pseudogene TRBV3-2) and TRBJ2-5; D is undetermined. Germline CDR1 and CDR2: LGHDT and YNNKEL (reference sequence). The ends were cut back, 0 bases at V and 1 base at J, with 9 bases in the middle. This CDR3 has 15 amino acids.

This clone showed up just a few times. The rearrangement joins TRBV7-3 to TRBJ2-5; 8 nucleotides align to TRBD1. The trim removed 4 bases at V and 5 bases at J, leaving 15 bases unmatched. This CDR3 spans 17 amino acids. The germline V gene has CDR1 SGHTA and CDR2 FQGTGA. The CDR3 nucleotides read TGTGCCAGCAGCTCTCGAACGGACAGGGAGGCGGAGGAGACCCAGTACTTC. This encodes CASSSRTDREAEETQYF.

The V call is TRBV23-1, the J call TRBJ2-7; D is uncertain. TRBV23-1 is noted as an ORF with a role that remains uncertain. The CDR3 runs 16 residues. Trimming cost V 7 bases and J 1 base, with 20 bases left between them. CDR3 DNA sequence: TGCGCCAGCAACCTCGCAATCGACCAGGCGTCCTACGAGCAGTACTTC. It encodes CASNLAIDQASYEQYF.

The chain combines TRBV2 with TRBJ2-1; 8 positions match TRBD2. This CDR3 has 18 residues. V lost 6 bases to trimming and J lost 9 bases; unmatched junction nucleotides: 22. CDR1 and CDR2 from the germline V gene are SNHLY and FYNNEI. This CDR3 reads CASRGPSPGGLLGAEQFF. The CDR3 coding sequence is TGTGCCAGCAGGGGCCCCAGTCCGGGAGGGCTTTTGGGGGCTGAGCAGTTCTTC.

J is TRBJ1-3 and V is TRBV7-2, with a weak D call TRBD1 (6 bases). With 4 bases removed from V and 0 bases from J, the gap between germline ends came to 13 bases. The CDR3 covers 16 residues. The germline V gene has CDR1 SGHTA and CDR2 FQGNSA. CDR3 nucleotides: TGTGCCAGCAGCTCCCCGAAGACAGGCTCTGGAAACACCATATATTTT. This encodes CASSSPKTGSGNTIYF.

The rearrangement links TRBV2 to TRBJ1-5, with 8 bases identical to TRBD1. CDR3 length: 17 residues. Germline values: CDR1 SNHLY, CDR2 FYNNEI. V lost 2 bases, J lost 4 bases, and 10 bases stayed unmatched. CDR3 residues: CASSELSGGVGNQPQHF. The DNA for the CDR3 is TGTGCCAGCAGTGAATTGTCAGGGGGCGTTGGAAATCAGCCCCAGCATTTT.

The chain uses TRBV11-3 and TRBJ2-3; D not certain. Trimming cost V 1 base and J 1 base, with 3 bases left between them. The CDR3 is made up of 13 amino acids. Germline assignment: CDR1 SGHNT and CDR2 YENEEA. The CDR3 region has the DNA TGTGCCAGCAGCTTAGGCGGCACAGATACGCAGTATTTT. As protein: CASSLGGTDTQYF.

The CDR3 loop reads CASSLHWSSYNEQFF. The CDR3 bases are TGTGCCAGCAGCTTGCATTGGAGCTCCTACAATGAGCAGTTCTTC. J is TRBJ2-1 and V is TRBV5-5; D is unresolved. This CDR3 contains 15 residues. CDR1 is SGHKS, CDR2 YYEKEE, per germline (reference sequence). Trimming removed 1 base at V and 0 bases at J, with 8 bases between. Based on the CDR3 plus reference TRBV5-5 and TRBJ2-1, the full variable domain is DAGVTQSPTHLIKTRGQQVTLRCSPISGHKSVSWYQQVLGQGPQFIFQYYEKEERGRGNFPDRFSARQFPNYSSELNVNALLLGDSALYLCASSLHWSSYNEQFFGPGTRLTVL.

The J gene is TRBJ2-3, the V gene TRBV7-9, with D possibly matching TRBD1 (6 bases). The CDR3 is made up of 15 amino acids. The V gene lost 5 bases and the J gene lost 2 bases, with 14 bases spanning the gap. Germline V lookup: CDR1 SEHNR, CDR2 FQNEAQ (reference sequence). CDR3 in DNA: TGTGCCAGCAGCCTCTTAGGGGGAACCACAGATACGCAGTATTTT. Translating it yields CASSLLGGTTDTQYF.

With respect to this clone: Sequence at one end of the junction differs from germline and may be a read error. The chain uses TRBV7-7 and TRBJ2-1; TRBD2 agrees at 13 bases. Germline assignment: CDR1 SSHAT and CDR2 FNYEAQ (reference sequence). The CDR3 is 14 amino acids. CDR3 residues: CASSPTSGGGEQFF. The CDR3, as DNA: TGTGCTAGCAGCCCTACTAGCGGGGGGGGTGAGCAGTTCTTC.

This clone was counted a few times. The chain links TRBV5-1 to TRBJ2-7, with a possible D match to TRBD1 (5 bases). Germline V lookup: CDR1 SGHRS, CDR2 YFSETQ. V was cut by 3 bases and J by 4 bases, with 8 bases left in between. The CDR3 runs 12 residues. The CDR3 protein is CASSYNRYEQYF. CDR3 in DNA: TGCGCCAGCAGCTACAACAGGTACGAGCAGTACTTC.

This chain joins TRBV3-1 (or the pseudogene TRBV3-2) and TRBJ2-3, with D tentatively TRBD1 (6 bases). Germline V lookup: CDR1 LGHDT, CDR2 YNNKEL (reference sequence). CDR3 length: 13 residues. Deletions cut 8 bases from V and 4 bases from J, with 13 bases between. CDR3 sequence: CASSQQGPDTQYF. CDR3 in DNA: TGTGCCAGCTCTCAACAGGGCCCAGATACGCAGTATTTT.

The CDR3 region has the DNA TGTGCCAGCAGCCCCGGGACAGGAATGAACAATGAGCAGTTCTTC. Protein: CASSPGTGMNNEQFF. This sequence joins TRBV2 and TRBJ2-1, with TRBD1 matching 8 bases. The CDR3 has 15 amino acids. With V trimmed by 6 bases and J by 5 bases, 9 bases remained unmatched. Germline CDR1 reads SNHLY; CDR2 reads FYNNEI.

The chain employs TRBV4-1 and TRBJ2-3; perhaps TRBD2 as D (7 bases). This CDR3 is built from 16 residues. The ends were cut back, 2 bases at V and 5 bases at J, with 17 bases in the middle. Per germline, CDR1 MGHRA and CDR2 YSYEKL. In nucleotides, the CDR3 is TGCGCCAGCAGCCAAAGGGGGGGGTTAGCGAGAGATACGCAGTATTTT. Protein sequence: CASSQRGGLARDTQYF.

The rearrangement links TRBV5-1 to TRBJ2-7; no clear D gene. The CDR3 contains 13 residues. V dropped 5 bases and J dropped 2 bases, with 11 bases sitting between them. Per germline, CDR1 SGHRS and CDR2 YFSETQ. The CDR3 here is CASSQSRTYEQYF. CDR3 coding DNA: TGCGCCAGCAGTCAGTCTAGAACCTACGAGCAGTACTTC.